This entry lists 3 T cell receptor beta chains sequenced from one sample in a study of shared clonotypes between healthy human individuals. Assay used: immunoSEQ multiplex PCR; TCRdb lists only in-frame clones, some missing. Of some 2,000,000 clones listed, 95% were seen once; the top ten hold 0.13%. Source material: naive CD4+ T cells sorted from blood. This sample's subset: CD45RA+ positively selected. These receptors were obtained from a man younger than 35 in good health.

V usage is TRBV9 and J usage is TRBJ2-4; the match to TRBD2 covers 12 bases. This CDR3 has 16 amino acids. Looked up from germline, CDR1 is SGDLS and CDR2 is YYNGEE. The V segment lost 0 bases and the J segment 9 bases; nucleotides outside the gene matches: 7. CDR3 bases: TGTGCCAGCAGCGTAGCACTAGCGGGAGGTGACGGCATTCAGTACTTC. Its protein product is CASSVALAGGDGIQYF.

This clone has a count of ten or more. Other DNA sequences of this sample code for an identical CDR3. The V gene is TRBV7-2, the J gene TRBJ2-7; D is unclear. Trimming took off 0 bases at V and 3 bases at J, with 6 bases between the two ends. The CDR3 consists of 13 residues. Germline V lookup: CDR1 SGHTA, CDR2 FQGNSA. In nucleotides, the CDR3 is TGTGCCAGCAGCTTAGCGGTAGGCTACGAGCAGTACTTC. Translated: CASSLAVGYEQYF.

This clone was recorded once. The V and J genes are TRBV11-3 and TRBJ2-3; 9 bases are shared with TRBD1. Germline V gives CDR1 SGHNT, CDR2 YENEEA. CDR3 length: 13 residues. Trimming cost V 5 bases and J 5 bases; bases outside gene matches: 2. CDR3 DNA sequence: TGTGCCAGCAGCGGACAGGGGAAAGATACGCAGTATTTT. Translating gives CASSGQGKDTQYF.